This T cell receptor beta chain was profiled in a study of cytotoxic CD8 clonotypes in ibrutinib-treated CLL. About the research overall: Patients gave response samples after a median about 12 months of treatment, range 6 to 36. The study recorded mean values of around 250,000 productive templates and 94,082 productive rearrangements per sample. Findings and limits, study-wide: Against age-matched healthy donors, baseline clonality ran higher and tracked circulating CD8+ T-cell counts. Clonality went higher at ibrutinib response and then dropped back toward baseline at progression.

On this clone itself: Its specificity is not known.

Measured with immunoSEQ multiplex PCR; TCRdb has only the in-frame clones, and not every one. This table has about 50,000 clones, 54% appearing once. The CDR3 sequence is 13 residues long. CDR1 is MNHNS and CDR2 is SASEGT in the germline V gene. V was cut by 10 bases and J by 4 bases, with 11 bases left in between. The rearrangement uses TRBV6-1 and TRBJ2-6; no definite D call. The sequence was collected from a human donor with chronic lymphocytic leukemia. The specimen comprised PBMCs, sampled at disease progression, from a patient treated with ibrutinib. CDR3 protein: CATGVGGANVLTF. The CDR3 nucleotides read TGTGCCACCGGTGTGGGAGGGGCCAACGTCCTGACTTTC.